These 32 T cell receptor beta chains share one sample of origin, sequenced in a study of OX40 agonist ivuxolimab in advanced cancers. The table came from immunoSEQ multiplex PCR; TCRdb's copy has only in-frame clones and leaves some out. The sample has 99,000 or so clones, around 94% seen once. Specimen: CD4+ or CD8+ T cells sorted from blood, collected in a trial of the OX40 agonist ivuxolimab. The receptors originated from an adult with an advanced solid tumor such as melanoma, head and neck, liver or kidney cancer.

The CDR3 sequence is CASSFPGGNYGYTF. CDR3 DNA: TGTGCCAGCAGCTTTCCAGGCGGTAACTATGGCTACACCTTC. The V and J genes are TRBV5-6 and TRBJ1-2; D is uncertain. Trimming shortened V by 2 bases and J by 1 base, and 9 bases separated the two germline ends. Germline lookup yields CDR1 SGHDT and CDR2 YYEEEE. The CDR3 length is 14 residues.

The chain joins TRBV7-8 to TRBJ2-5; maybe TRBD2 (5 bases). The CDR3 is made up of 17 amino acids. From germline, CDR1 is SGHVS and CDR2 FQNEAQ. V was trimmed by 1 base and J by 4 bases, leaving 19 bases between them. CDR3 DNA sequence: TGTGCCAGCAGCTTAGGGGGTCGAGCGGTCAGCGTAGAGACCCAGTACTTC. Its protein product is CASSLGGRAVSVETQYF.

The chain uses TRBV6-1 and TRBJ1-4; 9 bases align to TRBD1. The CDR3 totals 15 residues. After removal of 8 bases from V and 7 bases from J, the junction contained 11 bases not matched to a gene. The germline CDR1 and CDR2 sequences are MNHNS and SASEGT. Here the CDR3 DNA reads TGTGCCAGCCACGAGCGGGGGACAGGGACTGAAAAACTGTTTTTT. Encoded protein: CASHERGTGTEKLFF.

V and J are TRBV28 and TRBJ2-1, with 7 bases matching TRBD2. Per the germline V gene, CDR1 is MDHEN and CDR2 is SYDVKM. V lost 3 bases and J lost 2; bases outside the gene matches: 10. The CDR3 extends over 17 amino acids. DNA of the CDR3: TGTGCCAGCAGTTTTGCCGGGGTGGGGAGGGCCTACAATGAGCAGTTCTTC. Protein product: CASSFAGVGRAYNEQFF.

This chain joins TRBV27 and TRBJ2-2; possible D gene TRBD2, 6 bases. There are 15 residues in the CDR3. Trimming stripped 4 bases from V and 4 bases from J, with 13 bases between. Per the germline V gene, CDR1 is MNHEY and CDR2 is SMNVEV (reference sequence). The CDR3: CASSSAGRITGELFF. The CDR3 DNA reads as TGTGCCAGCAGTTCGGCAGGGAGGATCACCGGGGAGCTGTTTTTT.

This clone was detected only once. V usage is TRBV11-3 and J usage is TRBJ2-5, with D possibly being TRBD2 (5 bases). The J call could be wrong; TRBJ2-7 is a better fit for the DNA end. The CDR3 runs to 15 residues. Germline CDR1 reads SGHNT; CDR2 reads YENEEA. CDR3 nucleotide sequence: TGTGCCAGCAGCTTATCCGGGGAGAGTTCCTACGAGCAGTACTTC. Amino acid sequence: CASSLSGESSYEQYF.

The rearrangement links TRBV7-9 to TRBJ1-1, with 7 bases identical to TRBD1. From germline, CDR1 is SEHNR and CDR2 FQNEAQ (reference sequence). With V trimmed by 3 bases and J by 0 bases, 4 bases remained unmatched. There are 15 residues in the CDR3. The CDR3 DNA reads TGTGCCAGCAGCTTTTTTACAGGGGTGAACACTGAAGCTTTCTTT. It is translated as CASSFFTGVNTEAFF.

The rearrangement uses TRBV6-1 and TRBJ2-5, with 16 nucleotides matching TRBD2. There are 15 residues in the CDR3. In germline, CDR1 is MNHNS, CDR2 SASEGT. With V trimmed by 6 bases and J by 7 bases, 5 bases remained unmatched. CDR3 region: CASRGLAGGPGTQYF. The CDR3 DNA is TGTGCCAGCAGGGGACTAGCGGGGGGGCCGGGGACCCAGTACTTC.

The V call is TRBV7-3, the J call TRBJ1-1; D perhaps matches TRBD1 (6 bases). The CDR3 is 14 amino acids. Germline CDR1 reads SGHTA; CDR2 reads FQGTGA. The V gene lost 5 bases and the J gene lost 4 bases, with 14 bases spanning the gap. For the CDR3, the DNA is TGTGCCAGCAGCCCCGGAGGGGGGAGCACTGAAGCTTTCTTT. Translation: CASSPGGGSTEAFF.

V gene TRBV6-5 combines with J gene TRBJ2-7; 8 bases fit TRBD1. The V gene's germline CDR1 is MNHEY and CDR2 SVGAGI. V dropped 5 bases and J dropped 5; count of bases not matched to a gene: 2. CDR3 size: 12 residues. The CDR3 reads CASSDRGDEQYF. In DNA, the CDR3 is TGTGCCAGCAGTGACAGGGGAGACGAGCAGTACTTC.

The chain links TRBV6-6 to TRBJ1-1, with D unclear. Between the trimmed V and J ends, which lost 6 bases and 3 bases, there was a span of 14 bases. The CDR3 totals 14 residues. Germline CDR1 is MNHNY and CDR2 is SVGAGI (reference sequence). The CDR3 sequence is CASSTGERHTEAFF. The CDR3 DNA reads TGTGCCAGCAGCACGGGTGAACGGCACACTGAAGCTTTCTTT.

The gene calls are TRBV6-5 and TRBJ1-6; no reliable D call. Germline V CDR1 and CDR2: MNHEY, SVGAGI. Trimming took 5 bases from V and 7 from J, leaving 15 bases between them. There are 15 residues in the CDR3. The CDR3 sequence is CASSPSGQRNSPLHF. The CDR3, as DNA: TGTGCCAGCAGTCCCTCCGGGCAACGAAATTCACCCCTCCACTTT.

This chain joins TRBV19 and TRBJ1-5; D call uncertain. The V gene lost 8 bases and the J gene lost 3 bases, with 14 bases spanning the gap. The germline V gene has CDR1 LNHDA and CDR2 SQIVND (reference sequence). The CDR3 extends over 14 amino acids. The DNA of the CDR3 is TGTGCCAGTTCCTACCGGGCCCCCAATCAGCCCCAGCATTTT. This encodes CASSYRAPNQPQHF.

Only a few counts were recorded for this clone. The CDR3 region is CASLSSGTSNQPQHF. The CDR3 DNA follows: TGTGCCAGCTTATCCTCAGGGACTAGCAATCAGCCCCAGCATTTT. The chain links TRBV6-1 to TRBJ1-5; maybe TRBD1 (5 bases). Germline CDR1 MNHNS, CDR2 SASEGT. V lost 8 bases and J 0 bases, leaving 14 bases between the germline ends. The CDR3 contains 15 residues.

This CDR3 is CASSLGGTSGIYEQYF. The CDR3 coding sequence is TGTGCCAGCAGCTTGGGTGGGACTAGCGGGATCTACGAGCAGTACTTC. V gene TRBV5-4 combines with J gene TRBJ2-7; 13 bases map to TRBD2. CDR3 size: 16 residues. Germline CDR1 is SGHNT and CDR2 is YYREEE (reference sequence). The V segment lost 0 bases and the J segment 3 bases; nucleotides outside the gene matches: 3.

V gene TRBV7-2 combines with J gene TRBJ2-7; 7 bases map to TRBD1. Germline V gene sequence: CDR1 SGHTA, CDR2 FQGNSA. The CDR3 sequence is 13 residues long. Trimming removed 5 bases from V and 2 bases from J; junction bases left unmatched: 3. The CDR3 loop is CASSTGTAYEQYF. CDR3 coding DNA: TGTGCCAGCAGCACTGGGACAGCCTACGAGCAGTACTTC.

As concerns this clone: This same CDR3 is encoded by further DNA sequences in the sample. The rearrangement joins TRBV30 to TRBJ1-5, with D unclear. CDR3 length: 13 amino acids. Germline V gene sequence: CDR1 GTSNPN, CDR2 SVGIG (reference sequence). V was shortened by 4 bases and J by 0 bases, with 7 bases between the two germline ends. CDR3 sequence: CAWTRDSNQPQHF. CDR3 nucleotides: TGTGCCTGGACCAGAGATAGCAATCAGCCCCAGCATTTT.

This chain links TRBV9 with TRBJ1-3, with D possibly TRBD1 on 6 matching bases. V was shortened by 4 bases and J by 0 bases, with 11 bases between the two germline ends. Germline CDR1 SGDLS, CDR2 YYNGEE. This CDR3 spans 15 amino acids. The CDR3 protein is CASSMDSLSGNTIYF. CDR3 coding DNA: TGTGCCAGCAGCATGGACAGCCTCTCTGGAAACACCATATATTTT.

V and J are TRBV5-4 and TRBJ2-5, with D perhaps matching TRBD2 (7 bases). Per germline, CDR1 SGHNT and CDR2 YYREEE (reference sequence). Deletions cut 5 bases from V and 3 bases from J, with 17 bases between. The CDR3 sequence is 15 residues long. CDR3: CASSGGGAWKETQYF. CDR3 DNA sequence: TGTGCCAGCAGTGGGGGGGGCGCGTGGAAAGAGACCCAGTACTTC.

The CDR3 DNA follows: TGCGCCAGCAGCCAGGGGTCTGGAGTTAAGAACACTGAAGCTTTCTTT. Translation: CASSQGSGVKNTEAFF. V and J are TRBV4-3 and TRBJ1-1; the D is unclear. Trimming left V 3 bases short and J 1 base short, with 15 bases between. The CDR3 runs to 16 residues. Germline loops: CDR1 LGHNA, CDR2 YSLEER.

The V gene is TRBV5-1, the J gene TRBJ1-1; D remains unclear. This CDR3 contains 14 residues. The V end lost 0 bases, the J end lost 6 bases, and 12 bases lay between the germline ends. CDR1 SGHRS and CDR2 YFSETQ come from the germline V gene. CDR3 nucleotide sequence: TGCGCCAGCAGCTTGGAGGTGAGCTCCGCTGAAGCTTTCTTT. It yields the protein CASSLEVSSAEAFF.

The chain recombines TRBV6-4 with TRBJ2-7, with 7 bases lining up with TRBD1. In germline, CDR1 is MRHNA, CDR2 SNTAGT. The trim removed 1 base at V and 6 bases at J, leaving 15 bases unmatched. The CDR3 has 17 residues. The CDR3 sequence is CASSDCVRGTARGEQYF. In DNA, the CDR3 is TGTGCCAGCAGTGACTGCGTCAGGGGGACAGCTCGGGGCGAGCAGTACTTC.

The rearrangement uses TRBV28 and TRBJ2-5, with TRBD2 as a possible D gene (7 bases). The V end was cut by 5 bases, the J end by 5 bases, with 18 bases between. Germline values: CDR1 MDHEN, CDR2 SYDVKM. The CDR3 contains 15 residues. CDR3 protein: CASSGAGADKETQYF. DNA of the CDR3: TGTGCCAGCAGTGGGGCGGGGGCAGACAAGGAGACCCAGTACTTC.

The table lists this clone with a few counts. V usage is TRBV15 and J usage is TRBJ1-5; the match to TRBD1 covers 10 bases. J lost 3 bases, V lost 1 base, and 18 bases had no gene match. This CDR3 region has 21 residues. The V gene's germline CDR1 is LNHNV and CDR2 YYDKDF (reference sequence). CDR3 amino acids: CATSRGSWVRGQGFFNQPQHF. CDR3 sequence (DNA): TGTGCCACCAGCAGAGGATCATGGGTTCGGGGACAGGGGTTCTTCAATCAGCCCCAGCATTTT. Combining the CDR3 with reference TRBV15 and TRBJ1-5 gives the whole variable domain DAMVIQNPRYQVTQFGKPVTLSCSQTLNHNVMYWYQQKSSQAPKLLFHYYDKDFNNEADTPDNFQSRRPNTSFCFLDIRSPGLGDTAMYLCATSRGSWVRGQGFFNQPQHFGDGTRLSIL.

This clone was found once. The rearrangement joins TRBV6-1 to TRBJ2-7, with 7 bases identical to TRBD1. Germline lookup yields CDR1 MNHNS and CDR2 SASEGT. The CDR3 has 15 residues. J was trimmed by 2 bases and V by 6 bases; bases with no gene match: 10. CDR3 sequence: CASSPRDRAAYEQYF. In nucleotides, the CDR3 is TGTGCCAGCAGCCCCCGAGACAGGGCCGCCTACGAGCAGTACTTC.

This chain uses TRBV6-5 with TRBJ1-2; unclear D gene. Trimming took off 6 bases at V and 7 bases at J, with 12 bases between the two ends. Germline CDR1 MNHEY, CDR2 SVGAGI. CDR3 length: 12 residues. The CDR3 protein is CASRGQGPGYTF. The CDR3 DNA reads TGTGCCAGCAGGGGCCAAGGCCCTGGCTACACCTTC.

The chain employs TRBV25-1 and TRBJ2-7, with D perhaps TRBD2 (6 bases). The length of the CDR3 is 13 residues. V was cut by 2 bases and J by 2 bases, with 7 bases left in between. Germline V gene sequence: CDR1 MGHDK, CDR2 SYGVNS. DNA for the CDR3: TGTGCCAGCAGTGAAGCGGGGACCTACGAGCAGTACTTC. Amino acid sequence: CASSEAGTYEQYF.

The rearrangement joins TRBV15 to TRBJ1-5, with TRBD1 matching over 7 bases. Germline-derived CDR1 and CDR2 are LNHNV and YYDKDF (reference sequence). Germline trimming cut 4 bases from V and 7 bases from J; bases unmatched to any gene: 10. This CDR3 has 15 residues. The CDR3 sequence is CATSILTGAGQPQHF. The CDR3 region has the DNA TGTGCCACCAGCATCCTCACAGGGGCCGGGCAGCCCCAGCATTTT.

V is TRBV25-1 and J is TRBJ2-1; TRBD2 aligns across 7 bases. The V gene end was trimmed by 8 bases and the J gene end by 7 bases; junction bases not matched to a gene: 11. CDR1 and CDR2 (germline): MGHDK, SYGVNS. The CDR3 sequence is 14 residues long. The CDR3 nucleotides read TGTGCCAGCGCGCCAGGCGGGAGTTTGAATGAGCAGTTCTTC. This sequence encodes CASAPGGSLNEQFF.

In its sample, this clone was seen once. The chain is built from TRBV6-5 and TRBJ2-1; 8 bases agree with TRBD1. The CDR3 is made up of 13 amino acids. Germline trimming cut 6 bases from V and 4 bases from J; bases unmatched to any gene: 2. CDR1 and CDR2 from the germline V gene are MNHEY and SVGAGI. In nucleotides, the CDR3 is TGTGCCAGCAGATGGGACAGGTACAATGAGCAGTTCTTC. Its translation is CASRWDRYNEQFF.

The J gene is TRBJ1-1, the V gene TRBV2; perhaps TRBD1 as D (5 bases). Between the trimmed V and J ends, which lost 3 bases and 1 base, there was a span of 9 bases. Germline-derived CDR1 and CDR2 are SNHLY and FYNNEI. This CDR3 is built from 14 residues. CDR3 protein: CASSEQGGNTEAFF. CDR3 in DNA: TGTGCCAGCAGTGAGCAGGGAGGGAACACTGAAGCTTTCTTT.

V gene TRBV4-3 combines with J gene TRBJ2-7, with TRBD2 matching 11 bases. The CDR3 is made up of 16 amino acids. Per germline, CDR1 LGHNA and CDR2 YSLEER. The trim removed 4 bases at V and 9 bases at J, leaving 14 bases unmatched. The CDR3 reads CASSPTSGSVYSGQYF. In DNA form, the CDR3 reads TGCGCCAGCAGCCCCACTAGCGGGAGTGTTTATTCCGGGCAGTACTTC.